This T cell receptor beta chain was captured by sequencing in a study of blood T cells in healthy people across ages. Regarding the study as a whole: The recorded TCR beta diversity per million T cells decreased in a roughly linear manner with age. With naive T cell percentage, TCR beta diversity showed a strong correlation.

A minimum of 7 million PBMCs was isolated per sample. The sample holds a few counts of this clonotype. Antigen: not known. CDR1 is LGHNA and CDR2 is YSLEER in the germline V gene. The J segment lost 4 bases and the V segment lost 0 bases, leaving 4 bases of the junction unmatched. The CDR3 length is 15 residues. The use of a sample-barcoded 5' primer and a J-beta primer mix characterized a second PCR of roughly 6 to 11 cycles. One entry per CDR3 protein, called by TCRdb with MiXCR from the 5' RACE reads. In the table there are roughly 800,000 distinct CDR3 sequences, 25% of which are singletons. This sample was also put to use in a study of T cells of mothers and their children. That study adds: Six or seven children and their three healthy Caucasian mothers were the donors.

The source of this sequence is a boy younger than 18 in good health. The chain is built from TRBV4-3 and TRBJ2-7, with 9 bases matching TRBD1. The sample comprised blood. CDR3 in DNA: TGCGCCAGCAGCCAAGATCCGGGACAGGGATACGAGCAGTACTTC. Translating gives CASSQDPGQGYEQYF.